The 21 T cell receptor beta chains in this list originate from one sample, sequenced in a study of T cell changes during pregnancy in multiple sclerosis. This table comes from immunoSEQ multiplex PCR, and its TCRdb copy is limited to in-frame clones, with some not included. There are 50,000 or so clones in the sample; about 91% occur only once, and over 1% lies in the top ten. The sample consisted of peripheral blood, taken after pregnancy. The receptor source for this set is a female donor in good health, enrolled as a control in a pregnancy study.

The chain employs TRBV7-6 and TRBJ1-4; tentative D call: TRBD1 (5 bases). CDR1 is SGHVS and CDR2 is FNYEAQ in the germline V gene. Trimming stripped 3 bases from V and 11 bases from J, with 10 bases between. The CDR3 totals 12 residues. The CDR3: CASSFRVGKLFF. The DNA for the CDR3 is TGTGCCAGCAGCTTCAGGGTGGGGAAACTGTTTTTT.

This chain uses TRBV28 with TRBJ1-4; D ambiguous. Trimming shortened V by 5 bases and J by 2 bases, and 12 bases separated the two germline ends. This CDR3 contains 15 residues. Germline CDR1 MDHEN, CDR2 SYDVKM. The DNA of the CDR3 is TGTGCCAGCAGTAATTCACAGCTTACTAATGAAAAACTGTTTTTT. Its translation is CASSNSQLTNEKLFF.

The rearrangement links TRBV10-3 to TRBJ1-6, with 9 bases identical to TRBD1. With V trimmed by 0 bases and J by 9 bases, 6 bases remained unmatched. Per germline, CDR1 ENHRY and CDR2 SYGVKD. This CDR3 has 16 residues. The CDR3 coding sequence is TGTGCCATCAGTGAGTCGCACAGGGGGCATGGTTCACCCCTCCACTTT. It codes for CAISESHRGHGSPLHF.

The V and J genes are TRBV4-1 and TRBJ2-3; 9 nucleotides agree with TRBD1. Germline V gene sequence: CDR1 MGHRA, CDR2 YSYEKL. Losses at the gene ends were 4 bases for V and 7 bases for J; bases not matched to a gene: 9. This CDR3 has 15 amino acids. The CDR3 region has the DNA TGCGCCAGCAGCCGAGAGGGGACAGGGATAAATACGCAGTATTTT. Its protein product is CASSREGTGINTQYF.

CDR3 nucleotide sequence: TGTGCCAGCAGCTTACTAGCCTACGAGCAGTACTTC. It specifies CASSLLAYEQYF. The chain joins TRBV11-2 to TRBJ2-7; D uncertain. The CDR3 runs 12 residues. Trimming removed 2 bases at V and 2 bases at J, with 4 bases between. CDR1 is SGHAT and CDR2 is FQNNGV in the germline V gene.

This clone showed up just a few times. This chain joins TRBV5-1 and TRBJ1-4; TRBD1 might be the D (5 bases). The CDR3 length is 16 residues. V lost 2 bases, J lost 5 bases, and 16 bases lay in between. The V gene's germline CDR1 is SGHRS and CDR2 YFSETQ. This chain's CDR3 is CASSFAQGGSNEKLFF. As DNA, the CDR3 is TGCGCCAGCAGCTTTGCTCAGGGAGGGAGCAATGAAAAACTGTTTTTT.

The rearrangement joins TRBV7-9 to TRBJ2-7; TRBD1 matches at 9 bases. After removal of 5 bases from V and 5 bases from J, the junction contained 7 bases not matched to a gene. The V gene's germline CDR1 is SEHNR and CDR2 FQNEAQ (reference sequence). This CDR3 is 14 amino acids long. In DNA form, the CDR3 reads TGTGCCAGCAGCCTGGACAGGGGAGGGGACGAGCAGTACTTC. As protein: CASSLDRGGDEQYF.

The chain carries TRBV7-8 and TRBJ1-1; 7 positions agree with TRBD1. Germline V CDR1 and CDR2: SGHVS, FQNEAQ. V trimming: 4 bases; J trimming: 5 bases; junction bases outside the gene matches: 7. The CDR3 contains 14 residues. This CDR3 is CASSSGQVVTEAFF. DNA of the CDR3: TGTGCCAGCAGCTCCGGACAGGTAGTAACTGAAGCTTTCTTT.

The CDR3 sequence is CASSSTGGFDYGYTF. The CDR3 DNA sequence: TGTGCCAGCAGTTCGACAGGGGGGTTCGACTATGGCTACACCTTC. The chain is built from TRBV27 and TRBJ1-2; TRBD1 agrees at 9 bases. The CDR3 is 15 amino acids. V was pared by 4 bases and J by 3 bases, with 6 bases of the junction left unmatched. Germline V gene data show CDR1 as MNHEY and CDR2 as SMNVEV (reference sequence).

The genes are TRBV19 and TRBJ1-5, with D possibly TRBD1 on 6 matching bases. V lost 5 bases to trimming and J lost 7 bases, with 21 bases between them. This CDR3 spans 16 amino acids. The V gene's germline CDR1 is LNHDA and CDR2 SQIVND (reference sequence). The CDR3 here is CASSSAKRGTVQPQHF. The DNA for the CDR3 is TGTGCCAGTAGTTCTGCAAAAAGGGGGACCGTGCAGCCCCAGCATTTT.

V usage is TRBV4-3 and J usage is TRBJ1-1; D uncertain. Between the trimmed V and J ends, which lost 6 bases and 2 bases, there was a span of 16 bases. This CDR3 has 15 amino acids. Germline CDR1 is LGHNA and CDR2 is YSLEER. CDR3 DNA: TGCGCCAGCAGTTTGACGGGTCGGTCCAACACTGAAGCTTTCTTT. Its translation: CASSLTGRSNTEAFF.

V and J are TRBV10-2 and TRBJ1-2, with 7 nucleotides matching TRBD1. Germline V CDR1 and CDR2: WSHSY, SAAADI. The CDR3 has 12 residues. The V gene end was trimmed by 6 bases and the J gene end by 3 bases; junction bases not matched to a gene: 1. CDR3 nucleotide sequence: TGCGCCAGCAGCGACAGGGACTATGGCTACACCTTC. Translating gives CASSDRDYGYTF.

This chain links TRBV18 with TRBJ1-1, with TRBD1 as a possible D gene (5 bases). The CDR3 spans 14 residues. The V gene's germline CDR1 is KGHSH and CDR2 LQKENI. V shed 6 bases and J shed 4 bases, with 15 bases lying between them. The CDR3 here is CASSPGLRGTEAFF. In DNA, the CDR3 is TGTGCCAGCTCGCCGGGACTTCGGGGCACTGAAGCTTTCTTT.

V and J are TRBV5-1 and TRBJ1-1, with 8 bases lining up with TRBD1. Germline V gene lookup returns CDR1 SGHRS and CDR2 YFSETQ. V lost 4 bases, J lost 0 bases, and 2 bases stayed unmatched. This CDR3 is 14 amino acids long. DNA for the CDR3: TGCGCCAGCAGCCTGGGACAGGTGAACACTGAAGCTTTCTTT. This encodes CASSLGQVNTEAFF.

V usage is TRBV28 and J usage is TRBJ1-3, with unresolved D. Germline-derived CDR1 and CDR2 are MDHEN and SYDVKM. This CDR3 is 14 amino acids long. The germline V and J ends were trimmed by 3 bases and 0 bases, with 6 bases remaining between them. The CDR3 reads CASSLSSSGNTIYF. CDR3 in DNA: TGTGCCAGCAGTTTGAGTAGCTCTGGAAACACCATATATTTT. Supplemented by reference TRBV28 and TRBJ1-3, the full variable domain reads DVKVTQSSRYLVKRTGEKVFLECVQDMDHENMFWYRQDPGLGLRLIYFSYDVKMKEKGDIPEGYSVSREKKERFSLILESASTNQTSMYLCASSLSSSGNTIYFGEGSWLTVV.

This clone was detected only once. The gene calls are TRBV11-2 and TRBJ2-7, with TRBD2 matching 13 bases. V lost 5 bases to trimming and J lost 3 bases; unmatched junction nucleotides: 4. Germline V gives CDR1 SGHAT, CDR2 FQNNGV. The CDR3 runs 15 residues. The CDR3 loop is CASSTRTSGSYEQYF. In DNA, the CDR3 is TGTGCCAGCAGCACCCGGACTAGCGGGAGCTACGAGCAGTACTTC. The full variable domain, in which reference TRBV11-2 and TRBJ2-7 provide the parts outside the CDR3, is EAGVAQSPRYKIIEKRQSVAFWCNPISGHATLYWYQQILGQGPKLLIQFQNNGVVDDSQLPKDRFSAERLKGVDSTLKIQPAKLEDSAVYLCASSTRTSGSYEQYFGPGTRLTVT.

V is TRBV2 and J is TRBJ2-3; 7 positions match TRBD2. The junction had 5 bases not matched to a gene; V was cut back by 8 bases and J by 0 bases. Germline loops: CDR1 SNHLY, CDR2 FYNNEI. The CDR3 is made up of 14 amino acids. This chain's CDR3 is CASQLASSTDTQYF. CDR3 nucleotide sequence: TGTGCCAGCCAACTAGCGTCGAGCACAGATACGCAGTATTTT.

The chain uses TRBV7-2 and TRBJ2-1, with TRBD1 matching 7 bases. The CDR3 runs 15 residues. Germline assignment: CDR1 SGHTA and CDR2 FQGNSA. Trimming removed 5 bases from V and 1 base from J; junction bases left unmatched: 5. The CDR3 DNA reads as TGTGCCAGCAGCCCCGACAGGGCATCCTACAATGAGCAGTTCTTC. It specifies CASSPDRASYNEQFF.

This rearrangement joins TRBV7-6 to TRBJ1-1, with 9 bases matching TRBD1. The CDR3 runs to 12 residues. V was clipped by 5 bases and J by 10 bases; unmatched bases: 5. Germline V lookup: CDR1 SGHVS, CDR2 FNYEAQ. The CDR3 DNA reads as TGTGCCAGCAGCCACCGGACAGGGGCAGCTTTCTTT. Translated: CASSHRTGAAFF.

This clone turned up a few times. The CDR3 protein is CASSRSGGTGELFF. The DNA of the CDR3 is TGTGCCAGCAGCCGGTCGGGAGGGACCGGGGAGCTGTTTTTT. The rearrangement links TRBV6-5 to TRBJ2-2; 8 bases line up with TRBD2. There are 14 residues in the CDR3. J gave up 5 bases and V 6 bases, and 5 bases lay outside the gene matches. The germline gives CDR1 MNHEY, CDR2 SVGAGI.

The CDR3 DNA is TGTGCCACCAGCAGAGACAGGGTATCCGAGCAGTACTTC. Its translation: CATSRDRVSEQYF. The chain combines TRBV15 with TRBJ2-7; the D gene is possibly TRBD1 (5 bases). The V end lost 0 bases, the J end lost 6 bases, and 9 bases lay between the germline ends. The CDR3 runs to 13 residues. The germline CDR1 and CDR2 sequences are LNHNV and YYDKDF (reference sequence).